These T cell receptor beta chains were read from a single sample in a study of shared clonotypes between healthy human individuals. Clones were read by immunoSEQ multiplex PCR, and TCRdb kept only the in-frame ones, dropping some. The sample shows over 850,000 clones, 70% to 80% of them seen only once. The sequenced material came from memory CD4+ T cells from PBMCs. Every receptor here comes from a man aged 18 to 29 in good health. Some clones in this sample may be carry-over from other donors' samples. CDR3s include the opening cysteine and the closing phenylalanine or tryptophan. Size is stated for part of the rows, as once, few or many counts, or as a class when the clone is expanded.

V gene	clone size	J gene	CDR3 protein
TRBV19	.	TRBJ1-5	CASNTGGQPQHF
TRBV4-2	.	TRBJ2-7	CASSRRTGDSYEQYF
TRBV29-1	.	TRBJ2-1	CSVFSGGLDEQFF
TRBV6-5	.	TRBJ2-3	CASRRGALGTQYF
TRBV5-6	.	TRBJ1-2	CASSPNFRGYTF
TRBV7-3	.	TRBJ2-1	CASSPRLASDEQFF
TRBV5-5	.	TRBJ2-3	CASSVRESSTDTQYF
TRBV2	many	TRBJ2-3	CASSDRADTQYF
TRBV18	.	TRBJ2-5	CASSPNAATPETQYF
TRBV20-1	.	TRBJ2-3	CIVGADTQYF
TRBV2	.	TRBJ2-3	CASSGGTQVDTQYF
TRBV7-9	.	TRBJ2-7	CASSLRGTGQYF
TRBV9	.	TRBJ1-5	CASSRTGTGFLQPQHF
TRBV7-3	once	TRBJ1-1	CASSLRRGSEAFF
TRBV18	.	TRBJ2-5	CASSPRIGPQETQYF
TRBV5-5	.	TRBJ1-4	CASSLEGNTNEKLFF
TRBV6-4	.	TRBJ2-5	CASKENRVEETQYF
TRBV4-3	few	TRBJ1-5	CASSQASYQGAQHF
TRBV28	many	TRBJ2-1	CASRRTSGSVLAEQFF
TRBV10-1	.	TRBJ2-7	CARPSGAYEQYF
TRBV19	.	TRBJ2-3	CASSASGQGADTQYF
TRBV28	.	TRBJ2-5	CASSDRLAEETQYF
TRBV5-1	.	TRBJ1-1	CASSSDRGTEAFF
TRBV5-1	.	TRBJ1-1	CASRPRPETEAFF
TRBV5-3	.	TRBJ2-1	CARSLKGLAQREQFF
TRBV30	.	TRBJ1-1	CAWTLLGQRVGEAFF
TRBV5-4	once	TRBJ2-3	CASSSQGLGGDTQYF
TRBV30	few	TRBJ2-3	CAWRRGRQGTDTQYF